The 30 T cell receptor beta chains given below trace back to one sample, sequenced in a study of Ad26.COV2.S vaccination and SARS-CoV-2 variants. Described treatment: roughly 20 received Ad26.COV2.S at low or high dose, single or two shots; five or six received placebo; per-sample allocation not given. At day 63 after the first vaccine or placebo injection, samples were drawn. Profiled with immunoSEQ multiplex PCR; TCRdb holds only in-frame clones, not every one. This sample yields hundreds of thousands of clones, of which about 83% are seen a single time; around 7.3% belongs to the top ten. The sequenced sample was peripheral blood, obtained in a trial of Ad26.COV2.S vaccine versus placebo. The receptor set was obtained from a person aged 18 to 59 who received the Ad26.COV2.S COVID-19 vaccine or a placebo.

V gene TRBV6-5 combines with J gene TRBJ1-1; D perhaps matches TRBD1 (6 bases). The V and J ends lost 6 bases and 1 base respectively, with 12 bases between them. The CDR3 extends over 14 amino acids. Germline-derived CDR1 and CDR2 are MNHEY and SVGAGI. The CDR3 spells CASRSTGWNTEAFF. CDR3 DNA: TGTGCCAGCAGATCCACAGGGTGGAACACTGAAGCTTTCTTT.

Comment on this clone: Different DNA sequences within this sample yield the same CDR3. The V and J genes are TRBV18 and TRBJ2-5; 7 nucleotides match TRBD1. V was pared by 3 bases and J by 5 bases, with 3 bases of the junction left unmatched. In germline, CDR1 is KGHSH, CDR2 LQKENI. The CDR3 spans 13 residues. In nucleotides, the CDR3 is TGTGCCAGCTCACCGAGACAGGGTGAGACCCAGTACTTC. Its translation: CASSPRQGETQYF.

V gene TRBV3-1 (or the pseudogene TRBV3-2) combines with J gene TRBJ2-5, with 8 bases lining up with TRBD2. Germline V CDR1 and CDR2: LGHDT, YNNKEL (reference sequence). V lost 4 bases and J lost 2; bases outside the gene matches: 15. The CDR3 contains 18 residues. CDR3 DNA: TGTGCCAGCAGCCCCGGGACCCGTCGTACTAGCGGACAAGAGACCCAGTACTTC. Amino acid sequence: CASSPGTRRTSGQETQYF.

The V call is TRBV7-3, the J call TRBJ2-6, with no clear D. V lost 4 bases and J 4 bases, leaving 5 bases between the germline ends. CDR3 length: 13 amino acids. Per the germline V gene, CDR1 is SGHTA and CDR2 is FQGTGA. CDR3 amino acids: CASSSPGANVLTF. Here the CDR3 DNA reads TGTGCCAGCAGCTCCCCCGGGGCCAACGTCCTGACTTTC.

The gene calls are TRBV3-1 (or the pseudogene TRBV3-2) and TRBJ2-5; D is ambiguous. Trimming cost V 1 base and J 1 base, with 10 bases left between them. Per germline, CDR1 LGHDT and CDR2 YNNKEL (reference sequence). The CDR3 has 15 residues. The CDR3 sequence is CASSQGVNLQETQYF. DNA for the CDR3: TGTGCCAGCAGCCAAGGAGTAAATCTCCAAGAGACCCAGTACTTC.

The chain combines TRBV6-5 with TRBJ2-4, with D unresolved. The CDR3 sequence is 14 residues long. Trimming pared 5 bases from V and 0 bases from J, leaving 8 bases between. Germline CDR1 is MNHEY and CDR2 is SVGAGI. This CDR3 is CASSNLVAKNIQYF. The CDR3 DNA reads TGTGCCAGCAGTAACCTTGTAGCCAAAAACATTCAGTACTTC.

The chain has TRBV30 and TRBJ2-3; D remains unclear. The CDR3 is 16 amino acids. With 5 bases removed from V and 0 bases from J, the gap between germline ends came to 18 bases. Germline V lookup: CDR1 GTSNPN, CDR2 SVGIG (reference sequence). The CDR3 region has the DNA TGTGCCTGGGACTCGGTAGACATCTCTAGCACAGATACGCAGTATTTT. This gives the protein CAWDSVDISSTDTQYF.

The V gene is TRBV7-9, the J gene TRBJ2-2; 13 bases are a match to TRBD2. The ends lost 6 bases at V and 3 bases at J; junction bases unmatched: 4. The CDR3 extends over 16 amino acids. Germline values: CDR1 SEHNR, CDR2 FQNEAQ (reference sequence). In nucleotides, the CDR3 is TGTGCCAGCAGTCGGACTAGCGGGGGTTACACCGGGGAGCTGTTTTTT. This codes for CASSRTSGGYTGELFF.

This chain links TRBV24-1 with TRBJ2-3; 12 positions agree with TRBD2. CDR1 KGHDR and CDR2 SFDVKD come from the germline V gene. The CDR3 runs 16 residues. Losses at the gene ends were 3 bases for V and 5 bases for J; bases not matched to a gene: 5. The CDR3 DNA is TGTGCCACCAGTGATCCCAGGACTAGCGGGAAAGATACGCAGTATTTT. Translated: CATSDPRTSGKDTQYF.

The chain employs TRBV28 and TRBJ2-7; D call uncertain. The CDR3 length is 15 residues. Germline CDR1 and CDR2: MDHEN and SYDVKM. Trimming left V 5 bases short and J 2 bases short, with 16 bases between. The CDR3: CASSPTPRAAYEQYF. CDR3 DNA sequence: TGTGCCAGCAGTCCAACCCCCCGGGCAGCCTACGAGCAGTACTTC.

To note about this clone: Distinct nucleotide sequences in the sample also encode this CDR3. V usage is TRBV18 and J usage is TRBJ2-7; the D is unclear. The germline V gene has CDR1 KGHSH and CDR2 LQKENI. The germline V and J ends were trimmed by 2 bases and 4 bases, with 3 bases remaining between them. The length of the CDR3 is 11 residues. As DNA, the CDR3 is TGTGCCAGCTCACCAGGGTACGAGCAGTACTTC. It translates to CASSPGYEQYF.

The chain links TRBV6-1 to TRBJ2-7; D gene ambiguous. Trimming pared 1 base from V and 4 bases from J, leaving 14 bases between. This CDR3 contains 15 residues. Germline values: CDR1 MNHNS, CDR2 SASEGT. This CDR3 reads CASSEVLESWYEQYF. CDR3 nucleotides: TGTGCCAGCAGTGAAGTCCTTGAATCGTGGTACGAGCAGTACTTC.

The chain joins TRBV19 to TRBJ2-2, with 8 bases that match TRBD1. The CDR3 is made up of 16 amino acids. The V segment lost 5 bases and the J segment 6 bases; nucleotides outside the gene matches: 11. CDR1 LNHDA and CDR2 SQIVND come from the germline V gene (reference sequence). The CDR3 nucleotides read TGTGCCAGTAGTTCTGGCCACAGGGGGATCGCCGGGGAGCTGTTTTTT. It encodes CASSSGHRGIAGELFF.

The table lists this clone with a few counts. The gene calls are TRBV7-9 and TRBJ1-3, with D perhaps matching TRBD1 (5 bases). This CDR3 comprises 17 residues. The ends were cut back, 1 base at V and 0 bases at J, with 13 bases in the middle. Germline-derived CDR1 and CDR2 are SEHNR and FQNEAQ (reference sequence). The CDR3 loop reads CASSLVPGRRSGNTIYF. In nucleotides, the CDR3 is TGTGCCAGCAGCTTAGTTCCGGGACGGCGCTCTGGAAACACCATATATTTT.

The DNA of the CDR3 is TGTGCCAGCCGGGACAGTAGGTCTAATGAGCAGTTCTTC. Translated, it gives CASRDSRSNEQFF. The gene calls are TRBV7-3 and TRBJ2-1, with 7 positions matching TRBD1. The CDR3 extends over 13 amino acids. V was pared by 8 bases and J by 7 bases, with 8 bases of the junction left unmatched. Germline loops: CDR1 SGHTA, CDR2 FQGTGA.

The chain couples TRBV19 to TRBJ1-5; 8 nucleotides match TRBD1. The CDR3 sequence is 17 residues long. Per the germline V gene, CDR1 is LNHDA and CDR2 is SQIVND (reference sequence). The V segment lost 6 bases and the J segment 0 bases; nucleotides outside the gene matches: 10. CDR3 bases: TGTGCCAGTAGCAACCGGACAGGGAGTTATAGCAATCAGCCCCAGCATTTT. Its protein is CASSNRTGSYSNQPQHF.

The chain combines TRBV11-2 with TRBJ1-1, with D unclear. Trimming cost V 1 base and J 3 bases, with 6 bases left between them. The CDR3 is 13 residues long. Germline loops: CDR1 SGHAT, CDR2 FQNNGV. The CDR3 protein is CASSLGSYTEAFF. Written as DNA, the CDR3 is TGTGCCAGCAGCTTAGGGAGTTACACTGAAGCTTTCTTT.

The gene calls are TRBV4-3 and TRBJ1-1; TRBD1 is a possible D gene (5 bases). Deletions cut 0 bases from V and 9 bases from J, with 14 bases between. Germline values: CDR1 LGHNA, CDR2 YSLEER. The CDR3 is made up of 14 amino acids. For the CDR3, the DNA is TGCGCCAGCAGCCAAGATTCGGGGGGACTCAAAGCTTTCTTT. Its protein product is CASSQDSGGLKAFF.

This clone was seen a handful of times. This chain links TRBV7-2 with TRBJ1-2; no clear D. V gave up 9 bases and J gave up 4 bases, with 9 bases separating them. CDR1 and CDR2 (germline): SGHTA, FQGNSA. The CDR3 spans 11 residues. The CDR3: CASSWGYGYTF. The DNA for the CDR3 is TGTGCCAGTTCGTGGGGCTATGGCTACACCTTC.

This clone showed up just once. The CDR3 sequence is CASSLTNNQPQHF. Here the CDR3 DNA reads TGTGCCAGCAGCCTCACGAATAATCAGCCCCAGCATTTT. The V call is TRBV7-2, the J call TRBJ1-5; no definite D call. Looked up from germline, CDR1 is SGHTA and CDR2 is FQGNSA. CDR3 length equals 13 residues. V lost 5 bases, J lost 4 bases, and 9 bases lay in between.

The gene calls are TRBV7-2 and TRBJ2-3; TRBD2 matches at 9 bases. The germline gives CDR1 SGHTA, CDR2 FQGNSA. Trimming at V came to 3 bases and at J to 4 bases, leaving 11 bases not matched to a gene. CDR3 length: 17 residues. CDR3 protein: CASSLPLGGGAADTQYF. DNA of the CDR3: TGTGCCAGCAGCTTGCCACTAGGCGGGGGGGCTGCAGATACGCAGTATTTT.

This clone has more than one count but fewer than ten. The rearrangement links TRBV4-2 to TRBJ1-2; D remains ambiguous. The V end was cut by 2 bases, the J end by 5 bases, with 12 bases between. Germline CDR1 is LGHNA and CDR2 is YNFKEQ. The CDR3 contains 14 residues. CDR3 nucleotides: TGTGCCAGCAGCCAATGGCAGAAGTTATATGGCTACACCTTC. This encodes CASSQWQKLYGYTF.

The chain employs TRBV21-1 and TRBJ1-1; no check of the table's D call, TRBD1, against the DNA was made. TRBV21-1 counts as a pseudogene. The CDR3 spans 15 residues. The CDR3 DNA sequence: TGTGCCAGCAGCAAAGTGGACAGGGGGGCGATTGAAGCTTTCTTT. Residues: CASSKVDRGAIEAFF.

V is TRBV27 and J is TRBJ1-5, with 7 bases identical to TRBD1. This CDR3 has 15 residues. V was pared by 8 bases and J by 5 bases, with 12 bases of the junction left unmatched. From germline, CDR1 is MNHEY and CDR2 SMNVEV (reference sequence). In nucleotides, the CDR3 is TGTGCCAGCGGCCTACACGGGGACAGCTATCAGCCCCAGCATTTT. Residues: CASGLHGDSYQPQHF.

This clone was detected a few times. V gene TRBV6-5 combines with J gene TRBJ2-2; D is undetermined. The CDR3 sequence is 12 residues long. V shed 7 bases and J shed 7 bases, with 10 bases lying between them. The germline V gene encodes CDR1 MNHEY and CDR2 SVGAGI. CDR3 amino acids: CASNILGGELFF. CDR3 nucleotide sequence: TGTGCCAGCAACATATTGGGCGGGGAGCTGTTTTTT.

In its sample, this clone was seen a few times. V and J are TRBV4-2 and TRBJ1-2, with TRBD1 as a possible D gene (5 bases). Germline loops: CDR1 LGHNA, CDR2 YNFKEQ. Trimming took 0 bases from V and 0 from J, leaving 11 bases between them. This CDR3 contains 16 residues. The DNA of the CDR3 is TGTGCCAGCAGCCAAGATAGGGACTTCGCTAACTATGGCTACACCTTC. It translates to CASSQDRDFANYGYTF.

The gene calls are TRBV11-2 and TRBJ2-7, with D hard to call. Trimming took 4 bases from V and 1 from J, leaving 14 bases between them. The CDR3 has 15 residues. Germline values: CDR1 SGHAT, CDR2 FQNNGV. The chain's CDR3 is CASSYWPGGSYEQYF. The CDR3 region has the DNA TGTGCCAGCAGCTACTGGCCGGGCGGATCCTACGAGCAGTACTTC.

In this sample, this clone turned up a few times. Other DNA sequences of this sample code for an identical CDR3. This chain uses TRBV7-9 with TRBJ2-1, with 10 bases identical to TRBD2. Trimming cost V 4 bases and J 2 bases; bases outside gene matches: 2. Germline values: CDR1 SEHNR, CDR2 FQNEAQ (reference sequence). This CDR3 is 15 amino acids long. The CDR3: CASSSSGRAYNEQFF. DNA of the CDR3: TGTGCCAGCAGCTCCAGCGGGAGGGCCTACAATGAGCAGTTCTTC.

The chain combines TRBV11-2 with TRBJ2-1; D uncertain. CDR3 length: 14 amino acids. Trimming pared 5 bases from V and 7 bases from J, leaving 15 bases between. Germline values: CDR1 SGHAT, CDR2 FQNNGV. In DNA form, the CDR3 reads TGTGCCAGCAGCCAGCAACTCAAGAGGAATGAGCAGTTCTTC. Translation gives CASSQQLKRNEQFF.

This clone was found a few times. The CDR3 sequence is CASTTKKTGSYEQYF. The CDR3 DNA follows: TGTGCCAGCACCACAAAGAAGACAGGGTCCTACGAGCAGTACTTC. V is TRBV6-5 and J is TRBJ2-7; 7 bases align to TRBD1. The CDR3 is 15 amino acids. Germline V CDR1 and CDR2: MNHEY, SVGAGI. V shed 7 bases and J 1 base; nucleotides not matched to a gene: 10.